The entry that follows covers one T cell receptor beta chain sequence. Its cognate antigen is unknown. From germline, CDR1 is MNHNS and CDR2 SASEGT. Trimming took 7 bases from V and 0 from J, leaving 9 bases between them. The CDR3 consists of 13 residues. These data originate in a study of blood T cells in healthy people across ages. The study's findings and limits: When one million T cells were used, diversity estimates were thought to be underestimates. Diversity of TCR beta per million T cells declined in a roughly linear way with age.

Alongside a J-beta primer mix, a sample-barcoded 5' primer served in a second PCR lasting about 7 to 11 cycles. TCRdb itself ran the 5' RACE reads through MiXCR, one entry per CDR3 protein. The table has about 1.6 million distinct CDR3 sequences, roughly 30% seen once. The sample was blood. The sequence was obtained from a woman in her twenties or thirties in good health. The V call is TRBV6-1, the J call TRBJ2-5; D assignment may be TRBD1 or TRBD2 (5 bases each). CDR3 coding DNA: TGTGCCAGCACGGGGCCTAACCAAGAGACCCAGTACTTC. Translated: CASTGPNQETQYF.